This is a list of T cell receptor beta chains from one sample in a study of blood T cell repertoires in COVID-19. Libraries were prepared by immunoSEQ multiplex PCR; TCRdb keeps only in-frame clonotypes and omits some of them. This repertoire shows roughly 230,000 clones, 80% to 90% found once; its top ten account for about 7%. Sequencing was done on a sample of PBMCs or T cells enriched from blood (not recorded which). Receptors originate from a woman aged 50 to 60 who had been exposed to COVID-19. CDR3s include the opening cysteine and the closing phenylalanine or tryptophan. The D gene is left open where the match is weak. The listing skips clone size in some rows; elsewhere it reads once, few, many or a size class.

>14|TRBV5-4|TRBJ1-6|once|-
TGTGCCAGCAGCTTGGTGGAGGGTAGTTCACCCCTCCACTTT
CASSLVEGSSPLHF
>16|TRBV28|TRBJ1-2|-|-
TGTGCCAGCAGTTTACAAGCCCCCTTGAAGAACTATGGCTACACCTTC
CASSLQAPLKNYGYTF
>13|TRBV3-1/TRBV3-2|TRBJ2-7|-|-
TGTGCCTCCCAAAGGGCAGGGAACTACGAGCAGTACTTC
CASQRAGNYEQYF
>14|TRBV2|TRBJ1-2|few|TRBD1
TGTGCCAGCAGTGAAGCACAGGGGCTCTACGGCTACACCTTC
CASSEAQGLYGYTF
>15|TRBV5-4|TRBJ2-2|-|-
TGTGCCAGCAGCTTGGTGGCTTCGAACACCGGGGAGCTGTTTTTT
CASSLVASNTGELFF
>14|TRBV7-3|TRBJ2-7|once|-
TGTGCCAGCAGCCCGTCGGGGTCCCGCTACGAGCAGTACTTC
CASSPSGSRYEQYF
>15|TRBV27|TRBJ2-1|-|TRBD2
TGTGCCAGCAGGCGTGAGACTAGCGTATTTAATGAGCAGTTCTTC
CASRRETSVFNEQFF
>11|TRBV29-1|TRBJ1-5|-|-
TGCAGCGTAGGGGGAAATCAGCCCCAGCATTTT
CSVGGNQPQHF
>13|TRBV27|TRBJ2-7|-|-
TGTGCCAGCAGGCTAGACAGCTCCTACGAGCAGTACTTC
CASRLDSSYEQYF
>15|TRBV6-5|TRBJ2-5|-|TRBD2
TGTGCCAGCAGCCTAGCGGCCAAGGCCCGGGAGACCCAGTACTTC
CASSLAAKARETQYF
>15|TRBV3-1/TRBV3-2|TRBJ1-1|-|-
TGTGCCAGCAGCCAAGAGGGCAGGGCGAACACTGAAGCTTTCTTT
CASSQEGRANTEAFF
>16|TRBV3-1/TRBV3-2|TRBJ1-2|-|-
TGTGCCAGCAGCAATACGTTCGCCAGGGTGAGAAATGGCTACACCTTC
CASSNTFARVRNGYTF
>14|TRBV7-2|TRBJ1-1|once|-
TGTGCCAGCAGCTTGCAGGGTAGCAACACTGAAGCTTTCTTT
CASSLQGSNTEAFF
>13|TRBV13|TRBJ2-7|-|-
TGTGCCAGCAGCCTCAGGGAAATCTACGAGCAGTACTTC
CASSLREIYEQYF
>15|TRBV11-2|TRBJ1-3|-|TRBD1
TGTGCCAGCAGCCGTCCGACAGGGGCGGGAAACACCATATATTTT
CASSRPTGAGNTIYF
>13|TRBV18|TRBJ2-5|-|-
TGTGCCAGCTCACAAAACAGGGTTGAGACCCAGTACTTC
CASSQNRVETQYF
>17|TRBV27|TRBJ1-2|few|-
TGTGCCAGCAGTTTATCGATGGAGGGGATCCAGTCTCGGGGCTACACCTTC
CASSLSMEGIQSRGYTF
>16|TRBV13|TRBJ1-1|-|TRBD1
TGTGCCAGCAGCTTGGGTACCGGGACAGTCAACACTGAAGCTTTCTTT
CASSLGTGTVNTEAFF
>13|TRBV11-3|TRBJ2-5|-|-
TGTGCCAGCAGCTCTACCCGACTGGAGACCCAGTACTTC
CASSSTRLETQYF
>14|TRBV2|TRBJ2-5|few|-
TGTGCCAGCAGTGACGGAGAAGTCCAAGAGACCCAGTACTTC
CASSDGEVQETQYF
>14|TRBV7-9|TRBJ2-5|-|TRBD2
TGTGCCAGCAGCCTCGGACTAGCTTCAGAGACCCAGTACTTC
CASSLGLASETQYF
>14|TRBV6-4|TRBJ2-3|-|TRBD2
TGTGCCAGCAGTGATGGCGGGGGGGCCCGGGTGCAGTATTTT
CASSDGGGARVQYF
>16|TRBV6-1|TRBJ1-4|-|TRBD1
TGTGCCAGCAGTGAAGAGCGGACAGGGGGCTATGAAAAACTGTTTTTT
CASSEERTGGYEKLFF
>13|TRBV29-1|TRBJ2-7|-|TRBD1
TGCAGCGTAGAGGGGGCAGGAAGGGACGAGCAGTACTTC
CSVEGAGRDEQYF
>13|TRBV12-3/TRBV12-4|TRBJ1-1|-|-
TGTGCCAGCGGGACTACGGTGGGCACTGAAGCTTTCTTT
CASGTTVGTEAFF
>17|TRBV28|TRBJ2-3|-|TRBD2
TGTGCCAGCAGTTTATCGGGGAGGGCACGGTCAGCAGATACGCAGTATTTT
CASSLSGRARSADTQYF
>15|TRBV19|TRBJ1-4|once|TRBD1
TGTGCCAGTAGTAGCCAGACGACAGGGAATGAAAAACTGTTTTTT
CASSSQTTGNEKLFF
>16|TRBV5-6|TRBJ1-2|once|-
TGTGCCAGCAGCTTGGTGGTCACGGGTGGTGACTATGGCTACACCTTC
CASSLVVTGGDYGYTF
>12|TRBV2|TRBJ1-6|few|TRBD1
TGTGCCAGCGGACAGGGCAGTTCACCCCTCCACTTT
CASGQGSSPLHF
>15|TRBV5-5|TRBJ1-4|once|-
TGTGCCAGCAGCCGAATAGCAGCTACTAATGAAAAACTGTTTTTT
CASSRIAATNEKLFF
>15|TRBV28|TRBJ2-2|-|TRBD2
TGTGCCAGCAGTTCACTAGCGGGGGGCGCCGGGGAGCTGTTTTTT
CASSSLAGGAGELFF
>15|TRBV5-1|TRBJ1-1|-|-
TGCGCCAGCAGCTTGGAGAGGGATTGGGTTACTGAAGCTTTCTTT
CASSLERDWVTEAFF
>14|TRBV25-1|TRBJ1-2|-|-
TGTGCCAGCAGATCGCAGGGAGGGAACTATGGCTACACCTTC
CASRSQGGNYGYTF
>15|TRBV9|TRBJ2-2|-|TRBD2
TGTGCCAGCAGCGTGCTAGCGGCCAACACCGGGGAGCTGTTTTTT
CASSVLAANTGELFF